These 22 T cell receptor beta chains came from one sample sequenced in a study of human T cells and chemical hapten exposure. Described time point: patch test 2, 6 weeks after DPC sensitization. Treatment defined: therapeutic diphenylcyclopropenone sensitization with weekly scalp DPC. TCRdb reprocessed the RACE reads via MiXCR and lists one record per CDR3 protein. Of 80,000 to 95,000 distinct CDR3 sequences detected, 11% appear once; the ten largest clones hold roughly 1.4%. The sample consisted of whole blood, taken in connection with sensitization to the hapten diphenylcyclopropenone (DPC). These receptors all come from a man between 18 and 35 years old with alopecia areata. Some clones in this sample may be carry-over from other donors' samples.

The chain is built from TRBV5-1 and TRBJ1-4; TRBD1 aligns across 7 bases. Trimming at V came to 1 base and at J to 10 bases, leaving 7 bases not matched to a gene. CDR1 is SGHRS, CDR2 YFSETQ, per germline. The CDR3 runs to 14 residues. CDR3 in DNA: TGCGCCAGCAGCTTGTTTGGACAGGAGGGAAAACTGTTTTTT. It codes for CASSLFGQEGKLFF.

This clonotype was recorded at least ten times. This rearrangement joins TRBV7-9 to TRBJ1-2; 7 bases fit TRBD1. The CDR3 consists of 16 residues. CDR1 is SEHNR, CDR2 FQNEAQ, per germline (reference sequence). The V gene end was trimmed by 5 bases and the J gene end by 0 bases; junction bases not matched to a gene: 9. The CDR3 DNA reads as TGTGCCAGCAGCCTGGATTCCAGGGGGTCTAACTATGGCTACACCTTC. It codes for CASSLDSRGSNYGYTF.

V usage is TRBV4-3 and J usage is TRBJ2-1; D is ambiguous. The germline gives CDR1 LGHNA, CDR2 YSLEER. This CDR3 comprises 14 residues. The V gene lost 2 bases and the J gene lost 14 bases, with 19 bases spanning the gap. For the CDR3, the DNA is TGCGCCAGCAGCCAAACAGATTACCGGGCCCCGGAGTTCTTC. Its protein is CASSQTDYRAPEFF.

Only a few counts were recorded for this clonotype. The chain combines TRBV2 with TRBJ2-2, with D perhaps matching TRBD1 (6 bases). The germline V and J ends were trimmed by 5 bases and 7 bases, with 11 bases remaining between them. Germline lookup yields CDR1 SNHLY and CDR2 FYNNEI. The CDR3 consists of 13 residues. The CDR3: CASSFGQRGELFF. In DNA form, the CDR3 reads TGTGCCAGCAGTTTTGGACAGCGCGGGGAGCTGTTTTTT.

This clonotype showed up many times. The chain is built from TRBV18 and TRBJ2-6; TRBD1 or TRBD2 may be the D gene (6 bases each). The CDR3 is made up of 16 amino acids. The germline V gene has CDR1 KGHSH and CDR2 LQKENI. V lost 1 base, J lost 4 bases, and 11 bases lay in between. The CDR3 protein is CASSPLSGAGANVLTF. CDR3 sequence (DNA): TGTGCCAGCTCACCACTGTCGGGGGCGGGGGCCAACGTCCTGACTTTC.

Many counts were recorded for this clonotype. The chain links TRBV20-1 to TRBJ2-3; weak D call: TRBD1 (6 bases). There are 15 residues in the CDR3. CDR1 is DFQATT, CDR2 SNEGSKA, per germline (reference sequence). Trimming removed 5 bases from V and 0 bases from J, with 15 bases in between. CDR3 nucleotides: TGCAGTGCTTCTCGGGACACTACTAGCACAGATACGCAGTATTTT. Translated, it gives CSASRDTTSTDTQYF.

This clonotype turned up a few times. The chain links TRBV6-5 to TRBJ1-2; D call uncertain. The CDR3 runs 12 residues. Trimming removed 6 bases from V and 2 bases from J, with 7 bases in between. CDR1 and CDR2 (germline): MNHEY, SVGAGI. CDR3 coding DNA: TGTGCCAGCAGGGACGGCAACTATGGCTACACCTTC. Translated, it gives CASRDGNYGYTF.

This chain links TRBV24-1 with TRBJ2-3; D not resolved. The V end was cut by 4 bases, the J end by 0 bases, with 10 bases between. Germline assignment: CDR1 KGHDR and CDR2 SFDVKD. The CDR3 covers 15 residues. The CDR3 coding sequence is TGTGCCACCAGTGACCAAGGACCCAGCACAGATACGCAGTATTTT. Protein sequence: CATSDQGPSTDTQYF.

Ten or more counts support this clonotype. The rearrangement links TRBV29-1 to TRBJ2-5; D might be TRBD1 or TRBD2, each matching 5 bases. From germline, CDR1 is SQVTM and CDR2 ANQGSEA. V lost 5 bases, J lost 5 bases, and 18 bases lay in between. The CDR3 consists of 14 residues. This CDR3 is CSVPGSSGLETQYF. CDR3 sequence (DNA): TGCAGCGTTCCGGGATCTTCAGGGCTGGAGACCCAGTACTTC.

This clonotype was seen a few times. V gene TRBV11-3 combines with J gene TRBJ2-3, with TRBD2 identical over 8 bases. The CDR3 covers 15 residues. V lost 3 bases and J lost 6; bases outside the gene matches: 8. Germline CDR1 reads SGHNT; CDR2 reads YENEEA. CDR3 residues: CASSFSGTRRDTQYF. In nucleotides, the CDR3 is TGTGCCAGCAGCTTCTCCGGGACTAGGAGGGATACGCAGTATTTT.

This chain uses TRBV6-6 with TRBJ1-5, with D unresolved. This CDR3 has 12 amino acids. Trimming took off 8 bases at V and 7 bases at J, with 12 bases between the two ends. CDR1 is MNHNY, CDR2 SVGAGI, per germline (reference sequence). The CDR3 is CASALGEQPQHF. The CDR3 DNA reads as TGTGCCAGCGCTCTTGGGGAGCAGCCCCAGCATTTT.

This clonotype occurred many times. The chain links TRBV5-4 to TRBJ2-5; 7 nucleotides align to TRBD2. The CDR3 totals 16 residues. Unmatched junction bases numbered 7, after V lost 0 bases and J lost 2 bases. The germline V gene encodes CDR1 SGHNT and CDR2 YYREEE (reference sequence). The CDR3 is CASSLGSTSRQETQYF. The CDR3 nucleotides read TGTGCCAGCAGCTTGGGGTCGACTAGCAGGCAAGAGACCCAGTACTTC.

This clonotype occurred a few times. The chain combines TRBV4-1 with TRBJ2-1, with D unresolved. The germline gives CDR1 MGHRA, CDR2 YSYEKL. V was clipped by 3 bases and J by 2 bases, with 11 bases between them. The CDR3 spans 15 residues. The CDR3, as DNA: TGCGCCAGCAGCCATGAAAGACTCGCCTACAATGAGCAGTTCTTC. This gives the protein CASSHERLAYNEQFF.

This clonotype has a count of ten or more. The V gene is TRBV9, the J gene TRBJ1-1; D gene unclear. This CDR3 has 14 residues. V lost 4 bases and J lost 0, with 10 bases in between. Germline V gene lookup returns CDR1 SGDLS and CDR2 YYNGEE. The CDR3 sequence is CASSPRVMNTEAFF. CDR3 DNA: TGTGCCAGCAGCCCCCGGGTCATGAACACTGAAGCTTTCTTT.

The rearrangement joins TRBV7-9 to TRBJ2-6; possible D gene TRBD2, 6 bases. The CDR3 spans 16 residues. In germline, CDR1 is SEHNR, CDR2 FQNEAQ (reference sequence). The V and J ends lost 4 bases and 0 bases respectively, with 10 bases between them. In DNA form, the CDR3 reads TGTGCCAGCAGCTCCTTGGGGGGCTCTGGGGCCAACGTCCTGACTTTC. It is translated as CASSSLGGSGANVLTF. The full variable domain, with the rest looked up from reference TRBV7-9 and TRBJ2-6, is DTGVSQNPRHKITKRGQNVTFRCDPISEHNRLYWYRQTLGQGPEFLTYFQNEAQLEKSRLLSDRFSAERPKGSFSTLEIQRTEQGDSAMYLCASSSLGGSGANVLTFGAGSRLTVL.

This clonotype came up many times. The V call is TRBV27, the J call TRBJ1-5; D remains unclear. CDR3 size: 13 residues. The germline CDR1 and CDR2 sequences are MNHEY and SMNVEV (reference sequence). V shed 6 bases and J shed 7 bases, with 13 bases lying between them. This CDR3 reads CASSPEGEQPQHF. The CDR3 nucleotides are TGTGCCAGCAGCCCGGAGGGAGAGCAGCCCCAGCATTTT.

This clonotype was observed many times. The chain carries TRBV18 and TRBJ1-5; weak D call: TRBD1 (6 bases). Trimming cost V 3 bases and J 0 bases, with 12 bases left between them. Germline lookup yields CDR1 KGHSH and CDR2 LQKENI. The CDR3 covers 16 residues. The CDR3 DNA sequence: TGTGCCAGCTCACCGGCGGGGGGCCCTAGCAATCAGCCCCAGCATTTT. This translates into CASSPAGGPSNQPQHF.

This clonotype was recorded once. The J gene is TRBJ2-5, the V gene TRBV7-8; 8 bases map to TRBD2. The V and J ends lost 5 bases and 3 bases, in that order; junction bases with no gene match: 5. Germline-derived CDR1 and CDR2 are SGHVS and FQNEAQ. The CDR3 extends over 14 amino acids. The CDR3: CASSPTSGKETQYF. The CDR3 nucleotides read TGTGCCAGCAGCCCCACTAGCGGCAAAGAGACCCAGTACTTC.

This clonotype was seen at least ten times. One end of the junction is discordant with germline, which a read error may explain. The chain links TRBV12-3 or TRBV12-4 to TRBJ2-7, with 8 bases identical to TRBD2. CDR3 length: 14 amino acids. The CDR3 region is CASSIAGLSYEQYF. In DNA form, the CDR3 reads TGTGCCAGCAGTATAGCGGGGCTCTCCTACGAGCAGTACTTC.

This clonotype was counted between two and nine times. The chain combines TRBV11-2 with TRBJ2-7, with no clear D. Per germline, CDR1 SGHAT and CDR2 FQNNGV. This CDR3 is built from 13 residues. The germline V and J ends were trimmed by 1 base and 4 bases, with 8 bases remaining between them. CDR3 residues: CASSLGAKYEQYV. In nucleotides, the CDR3 is TGTGCCAGCAGCTTAGGAGCGAAGTACGAGCAGTACGTC.

The chain couples TRBV10-3 to TRBJ1-1, with a weak D call TRBD1 (6 bases). The CDR3 runs to 13 residues. Trimming shortened V by 3 bases and J by 8 bases, and 13 bases separated the two germline ends. Germline V gives CDR1 ENHRY, CDR2 SYGVKD. CDR3 region: CAISDYRGGEAFF. The CDR3 DNA reads as TGTGCCATCAGTGATTATAGAGGGGGGGAAGCTTTCTTT.

Comments on this clonotype: Since a much larger clone is just one base distant, this may be a read error. This chain uses TRBV5-6 with TRBJ2-1; D is unresolved. Germline values: CDR1 SGHDT, CDR2 YYEEEE. The CDR3 length is 16 residues. Trimming pared 1 base from V and 0 bases from J, leaving 11 bases between. DNA for the CDR3: TGTGCCAGCAGCTTGAGGTCCCGGGTCTCCTACAATGAGCAGTTCTTC. Amino acids: CASSLRSRVSYNEQFF.